The entry below describes one TCR beta chain. The antigen remains unidentified. The second PCR ran roughly 7 to 11 cycles with a sample-barcoded 5' primer and J-beta primers. MiXCR, run by TCRdb on the 5' RACE reads, gives a single entry per CDR3 protein. This table holds more than 900,000 distinct CDR3 sequences, about 29% found once. The data are from a study of blood T cells in healthy people across ages. General study points: Researchers said unsorted PBMCs prevented a conclusive naive versus antigen-experienced comparison.

The CDR3 has 15 residues. From germline, CDR1 is MGHRA and CDR2 YSYEKL. V lost 0 bases to trimming and J lost 5 bases, with 13 bases between them. These sequences were also reported in another study, on T cells of mothers and their children. That work adds: Study donors consisted of a few healthy Caucasian mothers and their six children.

Sequenced: blood. The clonotype originates from a woman between 35 and 50 years old in good health. This sequence joins TRBV4-1 and TRBJ1-1; D is unresolved. CDR3 in DNA: TGCGCCAGCAGCCAAGATAGTGGAAGGAGGACTGAAGCTTTCTTT. Protein product: CASSQDSGRRTEAFF.